This entry features one T cell receptor (beta chain) sequence. Its target is unknown. The entry originates in a study of T cell responses to AZD1222 COVID-19 vaccine. Study-wide points: At baseline, seropositivity was found in only six or seven AZD1222 recipients. The donor group comprised mostly white British people and more females; the analysis possibly underestimated clonal diversity.

Trimming at V came to 5 bases and at J to 6 bases, leaving 6 bases not matched to a gene. The V gene's germline CDR1 is SEHNR and CDR2 FQNEAQ (reference sequence). The CDR3 contains 13 residues. Repertoires were generated with immunoSEQ multiplex PCR, while TCRdb's copy carries only in-frame clones and drops some. There are fewer than 100,000 clones in the sample; roughly 85% occur only once, and more than 9% lies in the top ten. Sequenced here: peripheral blood, sampled 28 days after the second AZD1222 dose. This TCR derives from an adult who received the AZD1222 COVID-19 vaccine. The chain carries TRBV7-9 and TRBJ1-1, with 7 bases fitting TRBD1. The CDR3: CASSNHRGAEAFF. The CDR3 nucleotides are TGTGCCAGCAGCAACCACAGGGGCGCTGAAGCTTTCTTT.